The subject of this entry is one TCR beta chain. Samples of blood were obtained at baseline, on cycle 4 day 1, and on cycle 7 day 1. Assay used: immunoSEQ multiplex PCR; TCRdb lists only in-frame clones, some missing. The sample shows some 67,000 clones, around 79% of them seen only once. This record comes from a study of OX40 agonist ivuxolimab in advanced cancers. Across the whole study: Across the patients, intravenous ivuxolimab was delivered every 2 weeks at 0.01 to 10 mg/kg. Prior therapy, whether anti-PD-1, anti-PD-L1 or anti-CTLA-4, was allowed, and roughly 40% had some.

Germline V gene lookup returns CDR1 SGDLS and CDR2 YYNGEE. Trimming removed 0 bases at V and 5 bases at J, with 11 bases between. This CDR3 region has 15 residues. The chain is built from TRBV9 and TRBJ2-2; D is perhaps TRBD1 (6 bases). The starting material was CD4+ or CD8+ T cells sorted from blood, obtained in a trial of the OX40 agonist ivuxolimab. The sequence came from an adult with an advanced solid tumor such as melanoma, head and neck, liver or kidney cancer. The chain's CDR3 is CASSVGQEGTGELFF. The CDR3 bases are TGTGCCAGCAGCGTAGGACAGGAAGGGACCGGGGAGCTGTTTTTT.